This T cell receptor beta chain is from a study of blood T cell repertoires in COVID-19. Background on the study: Sites in the United States, Italy and Spain provided acute and convalescent COVID-19 samples. From T cells, B-cell-depleted T cells, or PBMCs came the material, which was cDNA or gDNA.

Trimming pared 3 bases from V and 1 base from J, leaving 10 bases between. The CDR3 runs 14 residues. Germline assignment: CDR1 SGHNT and CDR2 YYREEE (reference sequence). This clone was found once. Authors' analysis steps: Nucleated cell number was recorded as an estimate derived from reference gene primer amplification. Here immunoSEQ multiplex PCR was the method, and the copy in TCRdb shows in-frame clones only, minus some. V and J calls and clone size are copied from that table; D and trimming were computed from the DNA. The sample has around 7,000 clones; about 88% are singletons. This clonotype was obtained from a human donor in a cohort sampled during active COVID-19. The donor label of this sample is uncertain. The rearrangement uses TRBV5-4 and TRBJ1-1; TRBD1 is a possible D gene (5 bases). Sequencing used peripheral blood. In DNA form, the CDR3 reads TGTGCCAGCAGCTCCACGCAGGGGAACACTGAAGCTTTCTTT. It translates to CASSSTQGNTEAFF.